The TCR beta chain under discussion was sequenced for a study of blood T cell repertoires in COVID-19. Study background: Samples of COVID-19 (acute and convalescent) were obtained from the United States, Italy and Spain. Nucleic acid was either cDNA or gDNA, and it came from T cells, B-cell-depleted T cells, or PBMCs.

The CDR3 runs to 16 residues. CDR1 is LGHDT and CDR2 is YNNKEL in the germline V gene (reference sequence). V dropped 5 bases and J dropped 0 bases, with 14 bases sitting between them. Original handling: Nucleated cell counts were estimated from reference gene primer amplification. The table came from immunoSEQ multiplex PCR; TCRdb's copy has only in-frame clones and leaves some out. V and J calls and clone size are as listed in that table; D and trimming were resolved from the DNA. This sample yields about 89,000 clones, of which 75% to 90% are seen a single time; around 21% belongs to the top ten. This sequence was found in a woman of 80 years or more with acute or convalescent COVID-19. The genes are TRBV3-1 (or the pseudogene TRBV3-2) and TRBJ1-3; D gene ambiguous. Sample: peripheral blood. This chain's CDR3 is CASSSRRESSGNTIYF. The CDR3 DNA is TGTGCCAGCAGCTCCCGACGGGAAAGCTCTGGAAACACCATATATTTT.